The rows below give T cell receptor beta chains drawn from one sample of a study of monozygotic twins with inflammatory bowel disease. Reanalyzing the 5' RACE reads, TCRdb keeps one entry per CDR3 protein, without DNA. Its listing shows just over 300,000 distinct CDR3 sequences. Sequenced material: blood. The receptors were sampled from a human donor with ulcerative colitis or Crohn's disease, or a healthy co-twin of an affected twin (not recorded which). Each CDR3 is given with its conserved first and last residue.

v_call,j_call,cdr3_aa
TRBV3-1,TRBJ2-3,CASSGDRAPYTQYF
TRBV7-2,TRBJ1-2,CASSLATGLSYGYTF
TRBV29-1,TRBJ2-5,CSATPKETQYF
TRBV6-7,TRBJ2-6,CASISFLGPASGANVLTF
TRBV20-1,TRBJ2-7,CSAPSRGGHEQYF
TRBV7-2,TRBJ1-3,CASSLLAGNTIYF
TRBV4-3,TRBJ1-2,CASSQTGTAYGYTF
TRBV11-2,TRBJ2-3,CASRGGLAGVIGRDTQYF
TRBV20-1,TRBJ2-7,CSAQVGLAGSEQYF
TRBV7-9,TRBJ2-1,CASSVAGTGNGFF
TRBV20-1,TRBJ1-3,CSAVRGSGNTIYF